A single sample is the source of the 20 T cell receptor beta chains below, sequenced in a study of identical twins. From the 5' RACE reads, TCRdb called clonotypes with MiXCR, one entry per CDR3 protein. The top ten hold 0.25% to 0.3% of the sample, which has 1.5 million to 2 million distinct CDR3 sequences, about 32% seen once. The sample taken for sequencing was cord blood. These receptors originate from a newborn girl in good health.

The chain combines TRBV7-9 with TRBJ2-3; a weak D match, TRBD2 (6 bases). V lost 5 bases and J 1 base, leaving 13 bases between the germline ends. The germline CDR1 and CDR2 sequences are SEHNR and FQNEAQ (reference sequence). CDR3 length equals 15 residues. CDR3 DNA sequence: TGTGCCAGCAGCCCGACTAGTCTCCGCACAGATACGCAGTATTTT. It is translated as CASSPTSLRTDTQYF.

About this clonotype: One end of the junction fails to match germline, which may point to a read error. The chain uses TRBV6-2 or TRBV6-3 and TRBJ2-1; maybe TRBD1 (6 bases). The CDR3 extends over 13 amino acids. Germline CDR1 is MNHEY and CDR2 is SVGEGT. The CDR3 loop is CASRDSTYNEQLF. The CDR3 region has the DNA TGTGCCAGCAGGGACAGCACCTACAATGAGCAGCTCTTC.

V gene TRBV27 combines with J gene TRBJ2-1; D gene uncertain. The CDR3 has 15 amino acids. V lost 5 bases, J lost 2 bases, and 13 bases lay in between. Germline V lookup: CDR1 MNHEY, CDR2 SMNVEV (reference sequence). The chain's CDR3 is CASSSRPFPYNEQFF. The CDR3 nucleotides read TGTGCCAGCAGTAGTCGGCCGTTTCCCTACAATGAGCAGTTCTTC.

The V gene is TRBV3-1, the J gene TRBJ2-3; TRBD1 or TRBD2 may be the D gene (6 bases each). Germline assignment: CDR1 LGHDT and CDR2 YNNKEL (reference sequence). The CDR3 loop spans 15 amino acids. V lost 2 bases and J lost 6, with 15 bases in between. DNA for the CDR3: TGTGCCAGCAGCCAAATGCGTGGAGGGGGTGATACGCAGTATTTT. It codes for CASSQMRGGGDTQYF.

This clonotype was detected ten times or more. Germline and junction disagree at one end, which may indicate a read error. The chain carries TRBV5-1 and TRBJ2-5; D remains ambiguous. Germline CDR1 and CDR2: SGHRS and YFSETQ. CDR3 size: 13 residues. CDR3 in amino acids: CASSLLYQETQYF. CDR3 DNA sequence: TGTGCCAGCAGCTTACTGTACCAAGAGACCCAGTACTTC.

V gene TRBV10-3 combines with J gene TRBJ2-3; tentatively, D is TRBD2 (5 bases). CDR3 length: 17 amino acids. Germline CDR1 and CDR2: ENHRY and SYGVKD. The V gene lost 8 bases and the J gene lost 2 bases, with 23 bases spanning the gap. The CDR3 is CAIPRRMHGEITDTQYF. The CDR3 DNA reads as TGTGCCATCCCCCGTCGTATGCACGGGGAAATCACAGATACGCAGTATTTT.

The genes are TRBV20-1 and TRBJ1-2, with TRBD1 identical over 7 bases. Germline values: CDR1 DFQATT, CDR2 SNEGSKA (reference sequence). The J segment lost 4 bases and the V segment lost 6 bases, leaving 11 bases of the junction unmatched. The CDR3 sequence is 14 residues long. This CDR3 is CSAKKQGQGYGYTF. CDR3 in DNA: TGCAGTGCCAAGAAACAGGGGCAGGGCTATGGCTACACCTTC.

The chain uses TRBV2 and TRBJ1-5; the match to TRBD1 covers 8 bases. J was trimmed by 4 bases and V by 5 bases; bases with no gene match: 7. Per germline, CDR1 SNHLY and CDR2 FYNNEI. The length of the CDR3 is 15 residues. This chain's CDR3 is CASSFQGAVNQPQHF. In DNA, the CDR3 is TGTGCCAGCAGTTTTCAGGGGGCGGTTAATCAGCCCCAGCATTTT.

V gene TRBV14 combines with J gene TRBJ1-1; TRBD1 matches 11 bases. V trimming: 2 bases; J trimming: 1 base; junction bases outside the gene matches: 3. The CDR3 consists of 16 residues. In germline, CDR1 is SGHDN, CDR2 FVKESK. The DNA for the CDR3 is TGTGCCAGCAGCCAATGGACAGGGGGCACGAACACTGAAGCTTTCTTT. Amino acids: CASSQWTGGTNTEAFF.

The chain is built from TRBV3-1 and TRBJ1-2; unclear D gene. Germline V gene data show CDR1 as LGHDT and CDR2 as YNNKEL (reference sequence). CDR3 length equals 15 residues. Deletions cut 0 bases from V and 8 bases from J, with 16 bases between. The CDR3 loop reads CASSQDQVGWAGYTF. The CDR3 DNA reads as TGTGCCAGCAGCCAAGATCAAGTGGGGTGGGCAGGCTACACCTTC.

The chain couples TRBV5-6 to TRBJ2-1; the match to TRBD2 covers 12 bases. The CDR3 is made up of 16 amino acids. After removal of 0 bases from V and 5 bases from J, the junction contained 3 bases not matched to a gene. In germline, CDR1 is SGHDT, CDR2 YYEEEE. This CDR3 reads CASSLDRLAGDNEQFF. DNA of the CDR3: TGTGCCAGCAGCTTGGACAGACTAGCGGGAGACAATGAGCAGTTCTTC.

The V call is TRBV20-1, the J call TRBJ2-7, with 8 bases lining up with TRBD2. After removal of 0 bases from V and 1 base from J, the junction contained 5 bases not matched to a gene. There are 15 residues in the CDR3. Germline V gene lookup returns CDR1 DFQATT and CDR2 SNEGSKA (reference sequence). CDR3 coding DNA: TGCAGTGCTAGAGATCTCCAGCGGGGGTCCTACGAGCAGTACTTC. It encodes CSARDLQRGSYEQYF.

The V and J genes are TRBV4-2 and TRBJ2-2; 7 bases map to TRBD1. The CDR3 is 16 residues long. J gave up 4 bases and V 5 bases, and 10 bases lay outside the gene matches. CDR1 and CDR2 from the germline V gene are LGHNA and YNFKEQ. CDR3 bases: TGTGCCAGCAGCGCAGGACCGGGACAGATCACCGGGGAGCTGTTTTTT. It specifies CASSAGPGQITGELFF.

This rearrangement joins TRBV20-1 to TRBJ1-6; a possible D gene is TRBD1 (5 bases). Trimming removed 5 bases at V and 5 bases at J, with 16 bases between. Germline V CDR1 and CDR2: DFQATT, SNEGSKA (reference sequence). This CDR3 comprises 15 residues. The CDR3 loop is CSAVPGTVDNSPLHF. CDR3 DNA sequence: TGCAGTGCTGTACCCGGGACCGTGGATAATTCACCCCTCCACTTT.

This clonotype was picked up a small number of times. The chain employs TRBV27 and TRBJ1-4, with a weak D call TRBD1 (5 bases). Germline V CDR1 and CDR2: MNHEY, SMNVEV (reference sequence). The V gene lost 7 bases and the J gene lost 10 bases, with 28 bases spanning the gap. The CDR3 is 17 amino acids. The DNA of the CDR3 is TGTGCCAGCACGCATAAGTCGGTCGGGACGGTTTTAGGAAAACTGTTTTTT. This codes for CASTHKSVGTVLGKLFF.

This clonotype was seen a few times. The genes are TRBV28 and TRBJ1-2, with D possibly TRBD1 on 5 matching bases. The CDR3 covers 14 residues. Germline loops: CDR1 MDHEN, CDR2 SYDVKM. V was clipped by 6 bases and J by 2 bases, with 13 bases between them. CDR3 in DNA: TGTGCCAGCAGCTCCTCTGGACAAAACTATGGCTACACCTTC. The encoded protein is CASSSSGQNYGYTF.

In this sample, this clonotype turned up many times. The genes are TRBV24-1 and TRBJ1-2; no definite D call. CDR3 size: 13 residues. Germline V lookup: CDR1 KGHDR, CDR2 SFDVKD. V dropped 0 bases and J dropped 2 bases, with 3 bases sitting between them. In nucleotides, the CDR3 is TGTGCCACCAGTGATTTGGACAACTATGGCTACACCTTC. Its protein is CATSDLDNYGYTF.

This clonotype was seen a few times. V is TRBV10-3 and J is TRBJ2-5; 10 positions match TRBD2. The trim removed 3 bases at V and 1 base at J, leaving 5 bases unmatched. The CDR3 has 16 residues. The V gene's germline CDR1 is ENHRY and CDR2 SYGVKD. CDR3 loop: CAISDRAGGFQETQYF. For the CDR3, the DNA is TGTGCCATCAGTGATAGAGCGGGGGGGTTCCAAGAGACCCAGTACTTC.

The gene calls are TRBV4-1 and TRBJ2-7, with 12 positions matching TRBD2. This CDR3 spans 21 amino acids. The germline V gene has CDR1 MGHRA and CDR2 YSYEKL. J gave up 4 bases and V 0 bases, and 19 bases lay outside the gene matches. CDR3 nucleotides: TGCGCCAGCAGCCAAGATTCCCCTTCTCCTAGCGGGAGGGCCAGAAGGTACGAGCAGTACTTC. Translated, it gives CASSQDSPSPSGRARRYEQYF.

The rearrangement links TRBV2 to TRBJ2-1; 9 bases line up with TRBD2. CDR3 length: 15 amino acids. V shed 10 bases, J shed 5 bases, and the junction held 12 bases outside the gene matches. Germline CDR1 SNHLY, CDR2 FYNNEI. CDR3 in amino acids: CATPKETSGNNEQFF. CDR3 nucleotide sequence: TGTGCCACCCCCAAGGAGACTAGCGGCAACAATGAGCAGTTCTTC.